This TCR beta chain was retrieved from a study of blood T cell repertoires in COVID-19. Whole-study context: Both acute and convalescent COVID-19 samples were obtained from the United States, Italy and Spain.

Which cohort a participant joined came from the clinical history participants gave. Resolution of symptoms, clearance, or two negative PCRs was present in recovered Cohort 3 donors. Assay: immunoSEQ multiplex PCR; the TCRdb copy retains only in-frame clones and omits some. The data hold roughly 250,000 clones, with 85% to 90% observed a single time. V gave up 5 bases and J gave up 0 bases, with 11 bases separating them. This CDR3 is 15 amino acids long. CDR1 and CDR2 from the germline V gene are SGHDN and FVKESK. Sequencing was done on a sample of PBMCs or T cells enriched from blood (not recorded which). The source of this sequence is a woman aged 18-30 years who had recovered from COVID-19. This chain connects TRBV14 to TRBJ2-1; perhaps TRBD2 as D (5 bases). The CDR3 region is CASSGIGSSYNEQFF. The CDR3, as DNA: TGTGCCAGCAGCGGGATAGGGAGCTCCTACAATGAGCAGTTCTTC.